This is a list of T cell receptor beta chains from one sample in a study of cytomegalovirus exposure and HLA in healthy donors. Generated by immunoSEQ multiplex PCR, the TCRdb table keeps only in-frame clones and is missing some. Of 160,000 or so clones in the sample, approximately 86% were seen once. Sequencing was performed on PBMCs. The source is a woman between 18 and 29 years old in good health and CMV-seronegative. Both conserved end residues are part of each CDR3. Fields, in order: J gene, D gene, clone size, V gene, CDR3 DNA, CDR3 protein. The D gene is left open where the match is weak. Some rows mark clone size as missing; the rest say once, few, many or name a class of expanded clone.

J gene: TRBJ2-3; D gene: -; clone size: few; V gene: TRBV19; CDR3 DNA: TGTGCCACCCGTGCAGATACGCAGTATTTT; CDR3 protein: CATRADTQYF
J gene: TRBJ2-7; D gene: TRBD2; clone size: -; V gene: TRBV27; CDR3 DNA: TGTGCCAGCAGTTGGGGCGGGGGTGTGGACGAGCAGTACTTC; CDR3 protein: CASSWGGGVDEQYF
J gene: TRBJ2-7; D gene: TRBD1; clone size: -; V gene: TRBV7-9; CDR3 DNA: TGTGCCAGCAGCAAAGACAGGGGACTCTACGAGCAGTACTTC; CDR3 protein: CASSKDRGLYEQYF
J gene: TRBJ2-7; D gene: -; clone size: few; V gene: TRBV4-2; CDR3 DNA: TGTGCCAGCAGCCAAGGAGACTCCACGAGCTCCTACGAGCAGTACTTC; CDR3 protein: CASSQGDSTSSYEQYF
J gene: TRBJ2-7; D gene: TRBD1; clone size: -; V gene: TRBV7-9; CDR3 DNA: TGTGCCAGCAGTACCCGTAGGGGGCAGTACGAGCAGTACTTC; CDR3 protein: CASSTRRGQYEQYF
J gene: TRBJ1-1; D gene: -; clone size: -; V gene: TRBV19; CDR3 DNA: TGTGCCAGTAGGGAAATCGTGGGGGCGGTCACTGAAGCTTTCTTT; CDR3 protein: CASREIVGAVTEAFF
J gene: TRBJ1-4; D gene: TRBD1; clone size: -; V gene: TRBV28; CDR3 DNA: TGTGCCAGCAGTTTGACAGGGGGCTCATCTAATGAAAAACTGTTTTTT; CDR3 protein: CASSLTGGSSNEKLFF
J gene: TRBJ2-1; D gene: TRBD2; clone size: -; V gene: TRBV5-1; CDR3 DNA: TGCGCCAGCAGCTTAGGACTAGCGGGGTCCTACAATGAGCAGTTCTTC; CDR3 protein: CASSLGLAGSYNEQFF
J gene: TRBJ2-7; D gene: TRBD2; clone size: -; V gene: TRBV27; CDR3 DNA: TGTGCCAGCAGTTTATTAGGGACTACCTACGAGCAGTACTTC; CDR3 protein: CASSLLGTTYEQYF
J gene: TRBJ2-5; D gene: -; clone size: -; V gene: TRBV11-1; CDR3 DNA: TGTGCCAGCAGCTCGCCACTAGAACAAGAGACCCAGTACTTC; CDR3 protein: CASSSPLEQETQYF
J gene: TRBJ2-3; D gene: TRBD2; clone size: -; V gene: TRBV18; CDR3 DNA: TGTGCCAGCTCACCACCGACCCCAGCGGGAGGGAGAGATACGCAGTATTTT; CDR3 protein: CASSPPTPAGGRDTQYF
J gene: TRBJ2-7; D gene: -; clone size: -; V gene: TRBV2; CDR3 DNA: TGTGCCAGCAGTGAAGGACTAGCCTACGAGCAGTACTTC; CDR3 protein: CASSEGLAYEQYF
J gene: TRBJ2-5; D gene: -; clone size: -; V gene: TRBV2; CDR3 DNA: TGTGCCAGCAGTGAATTTCCCCGAGAGACCCAGTACTTC; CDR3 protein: CASSEFPRETQYF
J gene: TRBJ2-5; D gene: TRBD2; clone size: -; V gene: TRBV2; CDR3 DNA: TGTGCCAGCAGGGATGGGCTAGCGGGGAGTGGGGAGACCCAGTACTTC; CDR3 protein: CASRDGLAGSGETQYF
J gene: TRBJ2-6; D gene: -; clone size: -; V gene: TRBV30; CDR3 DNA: TGTGCCTGGAGTGTACAGAGCGTCCTGACTTTC; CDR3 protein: CAWSVQSVLTF
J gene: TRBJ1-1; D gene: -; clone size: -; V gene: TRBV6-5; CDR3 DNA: TGTGCCAGCAGAGCAGGGTATCGGAACACTGAAGCTTTCTTT; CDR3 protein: CASRAGYRNTEAFF
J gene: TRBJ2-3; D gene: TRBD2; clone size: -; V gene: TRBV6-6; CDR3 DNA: TGTGCCAGCAGCCAAGCGGGAGGGACGAGGACAGATACGCAGTATTTT; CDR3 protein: CASSQAGGTRTDTQYF
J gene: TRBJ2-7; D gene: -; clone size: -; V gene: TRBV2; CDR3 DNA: TGTGCCAGCACTAGCGACACCTACGAGCAGTACTTC; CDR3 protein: CASTSDTYEQYF
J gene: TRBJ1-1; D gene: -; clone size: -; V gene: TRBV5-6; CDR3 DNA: TGTGCCAGCAGCTTGGCCGCGGCAGAGGGATATGGGGACACTGAAGCTTTCTTT; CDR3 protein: CASSLAAAEGYGDTEAFF
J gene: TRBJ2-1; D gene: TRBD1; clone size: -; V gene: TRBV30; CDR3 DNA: TGTGCCTGGAGTTCCCCGCTCCGGGACAGATACAATGAGCAGTTCTTC; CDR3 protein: CAWSSPLRDRYNEQFF